This entry lists 18 T cell receptor beta chains sequenced from one sample in a study of T cells in Graves' hyperthyroidism and ophthalmopathy. Researchers amplified the TCR beta CDR3 regions from RNA transcripts. During a first-round RT-PCR of the TCR CDR3, the HTBI primer set was used. TCRdb reprocessed the multiplex PCR reads with MiXCR, giving one entry per CDR3 protein. The sample has about 400,000 distinct CDR3 sequences; approximately 15% are singletons. Sequencing used blood. The receptors here all came from a woman in her twenties or thirties with Graves' ophthalmopathy.

In its sample, this clonotype was seen many times. The chain has TRBV20-1 and TRBJ2-3; 11 nucleotides line up with TRBD2. Germline lookup yields CDR1 DFQATT and CDR2 SNEGSKA (reference sequence). J gave up 5 bases and V 3 bases, and 10 bases lay outside the gene matches. The CDR3 contains 16 residues. This CDR3 is CSASPGLAGGLDTQYF. The CDR3 DNA sequence: TGCAGTGCTAGCCCCGGCCTAGCGGGGGGCCTAGATACGCAGTATTTT.

In its sample, this clonotype was seen many times. The chain has TRBV3-1 and TRBJ2-3, with 11 bases lining up with TRBD2. The junction had 2 bases not matched to a gene; V was cut back by 2 bases and J by 4 bases. The germline CDR1 and CDR2 sequences are LGHDT and YNNKEL (reference sequence). This CDR3 spans 15 amino acids. The CDR3 nucleotides are TGTGCCAGCAGCCAACTAGCGGGGGGCCCAGATACGCAGTATTTT. Protein sequence: CASSQLAGGPDTQYF.

This clonotype was seen repeatedly, ten times or more. The CDR3 coding sequence is TGCGCCAGCAAACTAGCGGCGCTCACCGGGGAGCTGTTTTTT. Protein sequence: CASKLAALTGELFF. The chain carries TRBV4-1 and TRBJ2-2, with 8 bases that match TRBD2. With 7 bases clipped from V and 4 bases from J, the junction kept 5 bases outside the gene matches. Germline CDR1 and CDR2: MGHRA and YSYEKL. The CDR3 extends over 14 amino acids.

This clonotype was seen repeatedly, ten times or more. The chain uses TRBV5-5 and TRBJ2-5; TRBD1 matches 8 bases. Germline assignment: CDR1 SGHKS and CDR2 YYEKEE (reference sequence). V was clipped by 4 bases and J by 2 bases; unmatched bases: 7. This CDR3 is 15 amino acids long. The CDR3 DNA reads as TGTGCCAGCAGCCAAACCGGGACAGGACAAGAGACCCAGTACTTC. This sequence encodes CASSQTGTGQETQYF.

The chain uses TRBV4-1 and TRBJ1-3; no clear D gene. This CDR3 has 15 residues. The germline V gene has CDR1 MGHRA and CDR2 YSYEKL. The V and J ends lost 5 bases and 0 bases respectively, with 11 bases between them. The CDR3 loop is CASSNPRSSGNTIYF. The CDR3 coding sequence is TGCGCCAGCAGCAATCCGAGGAGCTCTGGAAACACCATATATTTT.

The chain links TRBV6-1 to TRBJ2-5, with TRBD2 identical over 7 bases. The trim removed 6 bases at V and 5 bases at J, leaving 6 bases unmatched. The CDR3 runs 13 residues. CDR1 is MNHNS, CDR2 SASEGT, per germline. The DNA of the CDR3 is TGTGCCAGCAGAGCCGGGACTATCGAGACCCAGTACTTC. Translating gives CASRAGTIETQYF.

The table lists this clonotype with many counts. The V and J genes are TRBV6-1 and TRBJ2-5; 8 bases match TRBD1. The CDR3 has 15 residues. Germline assignment: CDR1 MNHNS and CDR2 SASEGT. The V gene end was trimmed by 1 base and the J gene end by 2 bases; junction bases not matched to a gene: 3. For the CDR3, the DNA is TGTGCCAGCAGTGAAGAGACAGGGGTACAAGAGACCCAGTACTTC. Amino acid sequence: CASSEETGVQETQYF.

This clonotype was observed many times. The J gene is TRBJ1-1, the V gene TRBV3-1; D gene unclear. The germline CDR1 and CDR2 sequences are LGHDT and YNNKEL (reference sequence). V gave up 0 bases and J gave up 0 bases, with 14 bases separating them. This CDR3 has 17 residues. DNA for the CDR3: TGTGCCAGCAGCCAAGATCGCGGGGAAAGAGTGAACACTGAAGCTTTCTTT. It translates to CASSQDRGERVNTEAFF. Supplemented by reference TRBV3-1 and TRBJ1-1, the full variable domain reads DTAVSQTPKYLVTQMGNDKSIKCEQNLGHDTMYWYKQDSKKFLKIMFSYNNKELIINETVPNRFSPKSPDKAHLNLHINSLELGDSAVYFCASSQDRGERVNTEAFFGQGTRLTVV.

V is TRBV20-1 and J is TRBJ2-2, with 12 bases aligning to TRBD2. V lost 2 bases and J lost 4; bases outside the gene matches: 2. From germline, CDR1 is DFQATT and CDR2 SNEGSKA (reference sequence). The CDR3 covers 15 residues. The DNA of the CDR3 is TGCAGTGCTAGAACTAGCGGGGGGCTCACCGGGGAGCTGTTTTTT. This sequence encodes CSARTSGGLTGELFF.

This clonotype has just a few counts. This sequence joins TRBV12-3 or TRBV12-4 and TRBJ1-1; the D is unclear. This CDR3 has 15 residues. Trimming took 3 bases from V and 1 from J, leaving 12 bases between them. CDR3 sequence reads: CASSFWQAGNTEAFF. In DNA, the CDR3 is TGTGCCAGCAGTTTCTGGCAGGCGGGGAACACTGAAGCTTTCTTT.

Concerning this clonotype: A much more abundant neighbour one base away suggests this may be a read error. The V call is TRBV7-9, the J call TRBJ1-1; D call uncertain. Trimming removed 7 bases at V and 4 bases at J, with 19 bases between. The V gene's germline CDR1 is SEHNR and CDR2 FQNEAQ (reference sequence). The CDR3 totals 15 residues. CDR3 DNA: TGTGCCAGCAACGATGCCGGACGTAGAAGCACTGAAGCTTTCTTT. Its translation is CASNDAGRRSTEAFF.

In this sample, this clonotype turned up many times. V is TRBV11-2 and J is TRBJ2-3, with D possibly matching TRBD1 (5 bases). Germline V gene sequence: CDR1 SGHAT, CDR2 FQNNGV. The CDR3 consists of 17 residues. The ends were cut back, 4 bases at V and 0 bases at J, with 17 bases in the middle. The CDR3 spells CASSSARGPRSTDTQYF. The CDR3 coding sequence is TGTGCCAGCAGCTCCGCTAGGGGTCCCCGGAGCACAGATACGCAGTATTTT.

This clonotype was seen at least ten times. This sequence joins TRBV15 and TRBJ2-2; 7 nucleotides match TRBD1. The CDR3 runs 15 residues. V lost 4 bases and J lost 7; bases outside the gene matches: 9. The germline CDR1 and CDR2 sequences are LNHNV and YYDKDF (reference sequence). The CDR3 DNA sequence: TGTGCCACCAGCACCCAGACAGGGCTCGACGGGGAGCTGTTTTTT. Translating it yields CATSTQTGLDGELFF.

The sample holds many counts of this clonotype. The chain carries TRBV5-1 and TRBJ1-3; no clear D. The CDR3 runs to 17 residues. The germline V gene encodes CDR1 SGHRS and CDR2 YFSETQ. The germline V and J ends were trimmed by 1 base and 1 base, with 15 bases remaining between them. The CDR3: CASSLISGGDSGNTIYF. The DNA for the CDR3 is TGCGCCAGCAGCTTGATTTCGGGAGGAGATTCTGGAAACACCATATATTTT.

This clonotype was found many times. The chain has TRBV7-8 and TRBJ2-2; 9 nucleotides align to TRBD1. The CDR3 runs 17 residues. J gave up 7 bases and V 2 bases, and 11 bases lay outside the gene matches. The germline CDR1 and CDR2 sequences are SGHVS and FQNEAQ. CDR3 sequence: CASSLRVGQGLIGELFF. The CDR3 DNA follows: TGTGCCAGCAGCTTAAGGGTGGGACAGGGTTTAATCGGGGAGCTGTTTTTT.

This clonotype was counted ten times or more. The chain is built from TRBV28 and TRBJ1-1; D perhaps matches TRBD1 (6 bases). Germline CDR1 reads MDHEN; CDR2 reads SYDVKM. The CDR3 runs to 18 residues. Trimming pared 2 bases from V and 0 bases from J, leaving 19 bases between. The DNA for the CDR3 is TGTGCCAGCAGTTTAGGTCTGACAGGCGGCCTTTTGAACACTGAAGCTTTCTTT. It specifies CASSLGLTGGLLNTEAFF.

This clonotype was observed at least ten times. The chain couples TRBV7-2 to TRBJ2-1; 15 positions match TRBD2. Trimming cost V 5 bases and J 8 bases; bases outside gene matches: 7. The CDR3 is 16 amino acids. Germline assignment: CDR1 SGHTA and CDR2 FQGNSA. CDR3 DNA sequence: TGTGCCAGCAGCGAGTGGACTAGCGGGGGGGCAGATGAGCAGTTCTTC. This translates into CASSEWTSGGADEQFF.

This clonotype was recorded many times. This chain joins TRBV6-1 and TRBJ1-2; a weak D match, TRBD1 (6 bases). CDR3 length: 14 residues. CDR1 MNHNS and CDR2 SASEGT come from the germline V gene. V was cut by 7 bases and J by 4 bases, with 16 bases left in between. The CDR3: CASTPQGQSYGYTF. In DNA form, the CDR3 reads TGTGCCAGCACCCCCCAGGGGCAGAGCTATGGCTACACCTTC.